This T cell receptor (beta chain) originates from a study of T cells in Graves' hyperthyroidism and ophthalmopathy. V lost 2 bases, J lost 3 bases, and 8 bases lay in between. Germline loops: CDR1 KGHSH, CDR2 LQKENI. The CDR3 consists of 14 residues. Using RNA transcripts as the source, TCR beta CDR3 regions were amplified. HTBI primers were employed in a first-round RT-PCR of the TCR CDR3. TCRdb re-derived calls from the multiplex PCR reads in MiXCR, one entry per CDR3 protein. The sample holds 75,000 to 100,000 distinct CDR3 sequences; 51% are singletons and the top ten take around 30%. An absence of ophthalmopathy progression within 18 months meant stable Graves' hyperthyroidism. Hyperthyroidism patients were newly diagnosed, had disease duration under 2 months, and were aged 18 to 65 years.

This sequence originates from a woman aged 40-49 years with Graves' hyperthyroidism. The V and J genes are TRBV18 and TRBJ1-3; no clear D gene. The specimen sequenced was blood. The CDR3 loop reads CASSPGGDGNTIYF. The CDR3 nucleotides are TGTGCCAGCTCACCAGGCGGTGATGGAAACACCATATATTTT.